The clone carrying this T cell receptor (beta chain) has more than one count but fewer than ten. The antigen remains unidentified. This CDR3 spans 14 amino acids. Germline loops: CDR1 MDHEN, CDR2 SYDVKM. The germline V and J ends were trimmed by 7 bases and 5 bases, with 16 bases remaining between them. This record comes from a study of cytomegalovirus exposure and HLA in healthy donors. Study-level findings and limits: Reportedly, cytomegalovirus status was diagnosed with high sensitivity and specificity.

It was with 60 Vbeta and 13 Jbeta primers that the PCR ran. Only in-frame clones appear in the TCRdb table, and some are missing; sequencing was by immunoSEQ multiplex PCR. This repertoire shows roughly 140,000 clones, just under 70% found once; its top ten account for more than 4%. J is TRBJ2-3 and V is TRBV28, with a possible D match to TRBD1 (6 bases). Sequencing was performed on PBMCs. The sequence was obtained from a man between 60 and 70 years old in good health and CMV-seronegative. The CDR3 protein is CASKEHRAQDTQYF. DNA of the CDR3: TGTGCCAGCAAAGAACACAGGGCGCAAGATACGCAGTATTTT.